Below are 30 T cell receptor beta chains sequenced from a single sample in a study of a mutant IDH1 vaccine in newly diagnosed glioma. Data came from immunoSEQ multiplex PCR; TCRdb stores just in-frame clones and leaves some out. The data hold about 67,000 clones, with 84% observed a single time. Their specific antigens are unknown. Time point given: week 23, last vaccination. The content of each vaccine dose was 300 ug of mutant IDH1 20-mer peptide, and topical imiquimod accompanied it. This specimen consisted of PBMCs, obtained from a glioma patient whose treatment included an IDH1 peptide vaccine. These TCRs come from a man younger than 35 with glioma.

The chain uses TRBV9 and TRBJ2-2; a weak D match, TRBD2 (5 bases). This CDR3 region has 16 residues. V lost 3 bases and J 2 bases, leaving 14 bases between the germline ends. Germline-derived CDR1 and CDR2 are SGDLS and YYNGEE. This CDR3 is CASSEKGLKNTGELFF. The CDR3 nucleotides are TGTGCCAGCAGCGAAAAAGGACTGAAAAACACCGGGGAGCTGTTTTTT.

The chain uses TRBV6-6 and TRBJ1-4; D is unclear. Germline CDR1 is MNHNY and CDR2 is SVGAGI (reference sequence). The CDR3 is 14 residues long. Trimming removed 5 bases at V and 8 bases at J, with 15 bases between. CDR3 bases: TGTGCCAGCAGTCCAGATCATGTAGAAGAAAAACTGTTTTTT. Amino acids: CASSPDHVEEKLFF.

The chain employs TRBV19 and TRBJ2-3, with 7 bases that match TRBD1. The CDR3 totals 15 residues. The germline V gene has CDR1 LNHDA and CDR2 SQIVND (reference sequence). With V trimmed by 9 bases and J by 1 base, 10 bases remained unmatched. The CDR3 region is CASAKVGQGTDTQYF. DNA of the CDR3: TGTGCCAGCGCCAAAGTCGGACAGGGCACAGATACGCAGTATTTT.

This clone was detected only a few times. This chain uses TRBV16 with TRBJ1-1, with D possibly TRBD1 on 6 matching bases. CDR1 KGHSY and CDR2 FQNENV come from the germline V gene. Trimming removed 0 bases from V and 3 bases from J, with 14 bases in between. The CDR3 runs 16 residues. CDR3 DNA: TGTGCCAGCAGCCAATCGTGGCGGACAGAATACACTGAAGCTTTCTTT. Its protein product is CASSQSWRTEYTEAFF. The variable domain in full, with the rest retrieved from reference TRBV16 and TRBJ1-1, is GEEVAQTPKHLVRGEGQKAKLYCAPIKGHSYVFWYQQVLKNEFKFLISFQNENVFDETGMPKERFSAKCLPNSPCSLEIQATKLEDSAVYFCASSQSWRTEYTEAFFGQGTRLTVV.

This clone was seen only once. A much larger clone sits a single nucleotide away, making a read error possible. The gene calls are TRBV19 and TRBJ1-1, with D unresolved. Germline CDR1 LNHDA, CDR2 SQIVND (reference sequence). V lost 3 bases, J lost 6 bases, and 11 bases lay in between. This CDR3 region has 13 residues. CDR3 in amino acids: CASSIGTRAEAFF. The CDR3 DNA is TGTGCCAGTAGTATTGGTACAAGGGCTGAAGCTTTCTTT.

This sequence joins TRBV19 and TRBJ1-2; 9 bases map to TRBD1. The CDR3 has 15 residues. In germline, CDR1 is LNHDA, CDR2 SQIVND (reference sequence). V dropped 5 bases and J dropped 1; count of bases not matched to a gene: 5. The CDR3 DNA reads TGTGCCAGTAGTGGTTTGGGACAGGGTAACTATGGCTACACCTTC. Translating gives CASSGLGQGNYGYTF. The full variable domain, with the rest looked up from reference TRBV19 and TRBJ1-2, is DGGITQSPKYLFRKEGQNVTLSCEQNLNHDAMYWYRQDPGQGLRLIYYSQIVNDFQKGDIAEGYSVSREKKESFPLTVTSAQKNPTAFYLCASSGLGQGNYGYTFGSGTRLTVV.

CDR3 sequence: CASSLAGGEETQYF. The CDR3 DNA sequence: TGTGCCAGCAGCTTAGCTGGGGGTGAGGAGACCCAGTACTTC. The chain is built from TRBV13 and TRBJ2-5; D may be TRBD1 or TRBD2 (5 bases each). CDR1 and CDR2 (germline): PRHDT, FYEKMQ (reference sequence). Trimming left V 1 base short and J 5 bases short, with 11 bases between. This CDR3 has 14 residues.

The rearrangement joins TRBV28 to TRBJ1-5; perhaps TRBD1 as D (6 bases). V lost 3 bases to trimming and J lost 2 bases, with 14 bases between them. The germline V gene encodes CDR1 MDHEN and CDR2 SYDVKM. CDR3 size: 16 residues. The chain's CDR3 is CASSFRSRGGNQPQHF. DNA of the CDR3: TGTGCCAGCAGTTTTAGGTCCAGGGGAGGCAATCAGCCCCAGCATTTT.

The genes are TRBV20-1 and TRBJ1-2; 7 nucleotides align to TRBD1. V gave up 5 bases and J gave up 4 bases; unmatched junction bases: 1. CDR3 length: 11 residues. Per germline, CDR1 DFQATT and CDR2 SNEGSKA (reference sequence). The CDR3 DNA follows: TGCAGTGCTTACAGGGGCTATGGCTACACCTTC. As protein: CSAYRGYGYTF.

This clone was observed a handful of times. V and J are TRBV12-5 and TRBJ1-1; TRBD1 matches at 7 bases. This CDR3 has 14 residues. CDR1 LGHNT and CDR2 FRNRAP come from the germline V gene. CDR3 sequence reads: CALARTGPNTEAFF. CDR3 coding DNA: TGTGCCCTGGCCCGGACAGGCCCCAACACTGAAGCTTTCTTT.

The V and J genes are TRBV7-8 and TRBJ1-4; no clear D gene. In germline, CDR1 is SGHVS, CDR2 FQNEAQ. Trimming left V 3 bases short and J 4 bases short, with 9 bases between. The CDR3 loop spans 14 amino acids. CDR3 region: CASSLGWFNEKLFF. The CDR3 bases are TGTGCCAGCAGCTTGGGTTGGTTTAATGAAAAACTGTTTTTT.

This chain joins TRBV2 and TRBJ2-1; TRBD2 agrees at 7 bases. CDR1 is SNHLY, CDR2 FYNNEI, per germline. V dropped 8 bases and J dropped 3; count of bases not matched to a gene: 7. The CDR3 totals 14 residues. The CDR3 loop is CASGGDSLYNEQFF. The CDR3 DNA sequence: TGTGCCAGCGGGGGGGACTCTCTCTACAATGAGCAGTTCTTC. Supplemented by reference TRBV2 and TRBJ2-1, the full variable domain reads EPEVTQTPSHQVTQMGQEVILRCVPISNHLYFYWYRQILGQKVEFLVSFYNNEISEKSEIFDDQFSVERPDGSNFTLKIRSTKLEDSAMYFCASGGDSLYNEQFFGPGTRLTVL.

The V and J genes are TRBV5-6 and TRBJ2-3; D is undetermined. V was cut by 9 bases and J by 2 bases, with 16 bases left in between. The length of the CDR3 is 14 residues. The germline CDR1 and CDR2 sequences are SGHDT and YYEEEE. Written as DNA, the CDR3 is TGTGCCACTTCCCTACGTAGGATCACAGATACGCAGTATTTT. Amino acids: CATSLRRITDTQYF.

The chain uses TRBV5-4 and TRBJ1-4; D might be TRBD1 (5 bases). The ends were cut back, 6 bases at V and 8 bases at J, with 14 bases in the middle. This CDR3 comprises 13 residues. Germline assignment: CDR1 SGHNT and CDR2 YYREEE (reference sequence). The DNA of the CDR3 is TGTGCCAGCACCCCCGATGGGGACGAAAAACTGTTTTTT. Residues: CASTPDGDEKLFF. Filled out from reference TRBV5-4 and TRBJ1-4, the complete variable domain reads ETGVTQSPTHLIKTRGQQVTLRCSSQSGHNTVSWYQQALGQGPQFIFQYYREEENGRGNFPPRFSGLQFPNYSSELNVNALELDDSALYLCASTPDGDEKLFFGSGTQLSVL.

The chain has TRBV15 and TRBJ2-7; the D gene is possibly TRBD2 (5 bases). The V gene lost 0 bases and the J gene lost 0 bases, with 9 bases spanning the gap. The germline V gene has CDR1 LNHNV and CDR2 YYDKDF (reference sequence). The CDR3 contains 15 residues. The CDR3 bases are TGTGCCACCAGCAGAGAACGGACTTACTCCTACGAGCAGTACTTC. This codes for CATSRERTYSYEQYF.

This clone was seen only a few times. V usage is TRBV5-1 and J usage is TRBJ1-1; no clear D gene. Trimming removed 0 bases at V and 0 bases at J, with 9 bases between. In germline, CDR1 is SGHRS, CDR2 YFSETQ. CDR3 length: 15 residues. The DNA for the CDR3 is TGCGCCAGCAGCTTGGATTCGGGGATGAACACTGAAGCTTTCTTT. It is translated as CASSLDSGMNTEAFF.

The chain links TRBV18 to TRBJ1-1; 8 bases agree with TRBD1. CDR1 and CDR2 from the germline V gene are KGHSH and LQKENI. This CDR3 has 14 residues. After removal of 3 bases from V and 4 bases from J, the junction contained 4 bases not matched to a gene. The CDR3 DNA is TGTGCCAGCTCACCGACCGACAGGGGCACTGAAGCTTTCTTT. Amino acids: CASSPTDRGTEAFF.

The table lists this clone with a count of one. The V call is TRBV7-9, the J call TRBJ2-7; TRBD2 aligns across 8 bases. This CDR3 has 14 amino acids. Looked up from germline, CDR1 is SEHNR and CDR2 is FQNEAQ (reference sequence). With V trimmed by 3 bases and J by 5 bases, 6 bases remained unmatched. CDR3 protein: CASSLVRGGDEQYF. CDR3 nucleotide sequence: TGTGCCAGCAGCTTGGTCCGGGGGGGCGACGAGCAGTACTTC.

The CDR3, as DNA: TGCGCCAGCAGCTCTGGACTAGTTGGAAGCACAGATACGCAGTATTTT. Translated, it gives CASSSGLVGSTDTQYF. The chain employs TRBV5-1 and TRBJ2-3, with 7 positions matching TRBD2. There are 16 residues in the CDR3. The V and J ends lost 3 bases and 0 bases, in that order; junction bases with no gene match: 7. Germline V gene data show CDR1 as SGHRS and CDR2 as YFSETQ. The full variable domain, completed using reference TRBV5-1 and TRBJ2-3, is KAGVTQTPRYLIKTRGQQVTLSCSPISGHRSVSWYQQTPGQGLQFLFEYFSETQRNKGNFPGRFSGRQFSNSRSEMNVSTLELGDSALYLCASSSGLVGSTDTQYFGPGTRLTVL.

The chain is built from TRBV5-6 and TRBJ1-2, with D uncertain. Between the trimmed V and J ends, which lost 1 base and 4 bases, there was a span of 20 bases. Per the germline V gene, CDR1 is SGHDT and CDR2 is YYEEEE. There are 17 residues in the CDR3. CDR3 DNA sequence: TGTGCCAGCAGCTTGTACTACTTAGGCGAGGGAAGCTATGGCTACACCTTC. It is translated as CASSLYYLGEGSYGYTF. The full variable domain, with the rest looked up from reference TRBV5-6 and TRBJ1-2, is DAGVTQSPTHLIKTRGQQVTLRCSPKSGHDTVSWYQQALGQGPQFIFQYYEEEERQRGNFPDRFSGHQFPNYSSELNVNALLLGDSALYLCASSLYYLGEGSYGYTFGSGTRLTVV.

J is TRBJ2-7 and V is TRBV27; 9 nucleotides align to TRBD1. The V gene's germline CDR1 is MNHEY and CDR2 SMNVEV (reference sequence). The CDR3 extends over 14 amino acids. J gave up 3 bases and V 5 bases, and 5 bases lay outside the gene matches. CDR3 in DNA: TGTGCCAGCAGTACTCCGGGACAGGGCTACGAGCAGTACTTC. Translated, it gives CASSTPGQGYEQYF.

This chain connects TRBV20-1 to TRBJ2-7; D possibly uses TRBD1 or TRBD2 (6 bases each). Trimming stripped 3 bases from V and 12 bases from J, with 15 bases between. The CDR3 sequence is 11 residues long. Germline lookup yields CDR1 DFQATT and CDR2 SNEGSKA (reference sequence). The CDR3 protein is CSARVGGQRYF. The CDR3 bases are TGCAGTGCTAGGGTCGGGGGCCAGAGGTACTTC.

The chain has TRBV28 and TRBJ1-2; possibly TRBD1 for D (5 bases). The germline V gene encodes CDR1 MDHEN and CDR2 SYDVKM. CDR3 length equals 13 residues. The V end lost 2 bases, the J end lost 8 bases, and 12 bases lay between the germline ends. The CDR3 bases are TGTGCCAGCAGTTTAATAGGGGTGGGGGGCTACACCTTC. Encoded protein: CASSLIGVGGYTF.

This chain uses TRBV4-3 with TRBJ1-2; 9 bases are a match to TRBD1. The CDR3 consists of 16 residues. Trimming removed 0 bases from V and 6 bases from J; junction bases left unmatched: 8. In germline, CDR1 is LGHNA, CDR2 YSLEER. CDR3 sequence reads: CASSQEAGQGWDGYTF. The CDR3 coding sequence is TGCGCCAGCAGCCAAGAGGCGGGACAGGGCTGGGATGGCTACACCTTC.

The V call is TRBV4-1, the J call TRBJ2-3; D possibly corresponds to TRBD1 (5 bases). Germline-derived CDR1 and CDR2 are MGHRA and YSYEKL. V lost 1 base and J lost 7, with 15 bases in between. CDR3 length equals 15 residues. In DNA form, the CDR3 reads TGCGCCAGCAGCCAAGTATCGCAGGGTAGGCATACGCAGTATTTT. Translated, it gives CASSQVSQGRHTQYF.

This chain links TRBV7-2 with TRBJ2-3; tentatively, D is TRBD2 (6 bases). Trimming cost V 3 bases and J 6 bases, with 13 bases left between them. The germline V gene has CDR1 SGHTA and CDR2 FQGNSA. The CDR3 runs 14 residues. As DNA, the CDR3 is TGTGCCAGCAGCTTCCCCCTAGCGAAGGATACGCAGTATTTT. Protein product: CASSFPLAKDTQYF. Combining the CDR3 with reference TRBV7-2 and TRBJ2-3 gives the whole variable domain GAGVSQSPSNKVTEKGKDVELRCDPISGHTALYWYRQSLGQGLEFLIYFQGNSAPDKSGLPSDRFSAERTGGSVSTLTIQRTQQEDSAVYLCASSFPLAKDTQYFGPGTRLTVL.

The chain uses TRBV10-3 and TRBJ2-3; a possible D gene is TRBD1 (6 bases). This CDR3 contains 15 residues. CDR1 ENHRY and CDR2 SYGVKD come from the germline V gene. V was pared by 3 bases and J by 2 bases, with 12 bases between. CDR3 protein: CAISDPGHNTDTQYF. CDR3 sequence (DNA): TGTGCCATCAGTGACCCGGGACACAACACAGATACGCAGTATTTT.

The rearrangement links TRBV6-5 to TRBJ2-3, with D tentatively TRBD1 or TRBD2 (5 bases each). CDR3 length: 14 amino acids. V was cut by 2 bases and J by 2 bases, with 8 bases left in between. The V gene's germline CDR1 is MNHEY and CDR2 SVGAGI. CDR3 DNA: TGTGCCAGCAGTTACGGGGGTGTCACAGATACGCAGTATTTT. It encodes CASSYGGVTDTQYF.

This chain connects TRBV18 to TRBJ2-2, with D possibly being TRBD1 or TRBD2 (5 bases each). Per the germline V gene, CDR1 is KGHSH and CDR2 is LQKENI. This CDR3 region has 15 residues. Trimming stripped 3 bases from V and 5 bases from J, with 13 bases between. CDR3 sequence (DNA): TGTGCCAGCTCACCCACGGGACGAGAAACCGGGGAGCTGTTTTTT. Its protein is CASSPTGRETGELFF.

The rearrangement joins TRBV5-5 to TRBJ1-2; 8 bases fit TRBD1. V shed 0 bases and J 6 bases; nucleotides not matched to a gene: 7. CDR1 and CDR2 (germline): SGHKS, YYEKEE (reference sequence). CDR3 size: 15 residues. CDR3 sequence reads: CASSLEGRGRNGYTF. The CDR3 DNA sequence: TGTGCCAGCAGCTTGGAAGGCAGGGGGCGAAATGGCTACACCTTC.